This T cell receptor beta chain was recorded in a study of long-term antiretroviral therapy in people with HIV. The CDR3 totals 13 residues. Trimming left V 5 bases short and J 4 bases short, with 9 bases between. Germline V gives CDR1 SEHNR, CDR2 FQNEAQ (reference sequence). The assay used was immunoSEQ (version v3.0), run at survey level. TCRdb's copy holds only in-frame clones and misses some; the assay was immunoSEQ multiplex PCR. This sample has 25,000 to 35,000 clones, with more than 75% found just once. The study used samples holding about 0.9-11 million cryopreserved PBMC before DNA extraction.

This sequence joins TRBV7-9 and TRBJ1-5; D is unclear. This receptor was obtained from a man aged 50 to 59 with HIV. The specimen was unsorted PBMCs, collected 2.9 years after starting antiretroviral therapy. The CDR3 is CASSPRGNQPQHF. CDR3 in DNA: TGTGCCAGCAGCCCCCGAGGTAATCAGCCCCAGCATTTT.